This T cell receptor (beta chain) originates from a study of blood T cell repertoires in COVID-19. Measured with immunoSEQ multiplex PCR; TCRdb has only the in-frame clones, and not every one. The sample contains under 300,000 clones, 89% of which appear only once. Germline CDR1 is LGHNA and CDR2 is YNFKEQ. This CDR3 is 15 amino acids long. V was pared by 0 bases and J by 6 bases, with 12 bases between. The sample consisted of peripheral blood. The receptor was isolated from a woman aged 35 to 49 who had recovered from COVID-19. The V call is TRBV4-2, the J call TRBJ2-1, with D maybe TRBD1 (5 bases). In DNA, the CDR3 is TGTGCCAGCAGCCAAGACAGTGCAGGGTCCAATGAGCAGTTCTTC. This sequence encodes CASSQDSAGSNEQFF.